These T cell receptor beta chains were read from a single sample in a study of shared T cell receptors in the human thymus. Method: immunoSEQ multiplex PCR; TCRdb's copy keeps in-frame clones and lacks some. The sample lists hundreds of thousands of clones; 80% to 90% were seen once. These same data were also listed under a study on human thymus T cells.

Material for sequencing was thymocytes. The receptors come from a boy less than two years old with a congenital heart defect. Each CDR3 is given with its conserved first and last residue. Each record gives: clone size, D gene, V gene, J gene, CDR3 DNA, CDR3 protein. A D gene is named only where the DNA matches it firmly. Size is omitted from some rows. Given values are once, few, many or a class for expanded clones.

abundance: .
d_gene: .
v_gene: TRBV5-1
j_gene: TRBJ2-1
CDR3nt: TGCGCCAGCAGCACACTGCGCAGACTCTACAATGAGCAGTTCTTC
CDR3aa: CASSTLRRLYNEQFF

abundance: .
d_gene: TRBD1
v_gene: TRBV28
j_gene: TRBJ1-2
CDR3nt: TGTGCCAGCAGTTCCGACAGGGCGGATGGCTACACCTTC
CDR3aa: CASSSDRADGYTF

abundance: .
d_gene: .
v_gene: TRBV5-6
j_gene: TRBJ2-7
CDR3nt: TGTGCCAGCAGCTTGCCCGGCTACGAGCAGTACTTC
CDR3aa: CASSLPGYEQYF

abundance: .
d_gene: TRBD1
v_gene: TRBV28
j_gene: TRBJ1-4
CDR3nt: TGTGCCAGCAGTTCACTCAGGGGGTCTGGGGAAAAACTGTTTTTT
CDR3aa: CASSSLRGSGEKLFF

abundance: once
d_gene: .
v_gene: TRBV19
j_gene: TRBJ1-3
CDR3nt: TGTGCCAGTAGTATGGAGGTCTTCTCTGGAAACACCATATATTTT
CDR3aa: CASSMEVFSGNTIYF

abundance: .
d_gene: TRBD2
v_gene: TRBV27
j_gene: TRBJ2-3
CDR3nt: TGTGCCAGCAGTTTCTATCGGGGGGGTGTCACAGATACGCAGTATTTT
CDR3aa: CASSFYRGGVTDTQYF

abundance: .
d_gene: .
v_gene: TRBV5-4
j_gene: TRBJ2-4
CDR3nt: TGTGCCAGCAGCGGAAACTCCGTTAGAGGCATTCAGTACTTC
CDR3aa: CASSGNSVRGIQYF

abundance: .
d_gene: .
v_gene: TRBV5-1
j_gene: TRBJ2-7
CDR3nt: TGCGCCAGCAGCTTGGCCCAGGACTCAGACTACGAGCAGTACTTC
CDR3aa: CASSLAQDSDYEQYF

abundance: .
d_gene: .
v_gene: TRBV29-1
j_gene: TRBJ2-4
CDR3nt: TGCAGCGTTGAAGATCTACTTAGCAAAGAGCGCTCGGCCAAAAACATTCAGTACTTC
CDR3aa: CSVEDLLSKERSAKNIQYF

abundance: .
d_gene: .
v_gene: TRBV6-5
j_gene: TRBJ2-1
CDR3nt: TGTGCCAGCAGTTACTCAGAGAGCTCCTACAATGAGCAGTTCTTC
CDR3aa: CASSYSESSYNEQFF

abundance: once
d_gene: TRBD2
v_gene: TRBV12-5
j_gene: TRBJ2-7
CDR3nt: TGTGCTAGTGGTTCCCCCTCAAGCGGGAGTAGATACGAGCAGTACTTC
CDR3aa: CASGSPSSGSRYEQYF

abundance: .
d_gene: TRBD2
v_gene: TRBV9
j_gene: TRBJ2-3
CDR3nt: TGTGCCAGCAGCGCCGGGACTAGCGGCACAGATACGCAGTATTTT
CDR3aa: CASSAGTSGTDTQYF

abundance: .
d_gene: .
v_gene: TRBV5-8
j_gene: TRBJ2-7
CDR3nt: TGTGCCAGCAGCTTCGGTCCCTACGAGCAGTACTTC
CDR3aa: CASSFGPYEQYF

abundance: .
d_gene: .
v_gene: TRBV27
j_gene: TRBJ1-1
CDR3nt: TGTGCCAGCAGTCCACAGGGTAGGAACACTGAAGCTTTCTTT
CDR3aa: CASSPQGRNTEAFF

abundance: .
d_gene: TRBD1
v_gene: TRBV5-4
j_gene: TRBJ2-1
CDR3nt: TGTGCCAGCAGTGCTGGAATTAGGGGGCCCTCCTACAATGAGCAGTTCTTC
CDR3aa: CASSAGIRGPSYNEQFF

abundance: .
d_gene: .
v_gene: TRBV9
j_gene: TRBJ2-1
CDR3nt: TGTGCCAGCAGCGTAGTCCCAGGGGGGCAAGGCCATGAGCAGTTCTTC
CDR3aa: CASSVVPGGQGHEQFF

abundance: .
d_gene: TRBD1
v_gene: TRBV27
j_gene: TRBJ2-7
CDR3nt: TGTGCCAGCAGTCTCCTGGGACAGGGGTCGAGCTCCTACGAGCAGTACTTC
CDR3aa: CASSLLGQGSSSYEQYF

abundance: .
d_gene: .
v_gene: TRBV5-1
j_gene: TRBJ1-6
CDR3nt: TGCGCCAGCAGCTTCCTATCAGGCTTCAGCTCCTATAATTCACCCCTCCACTTT
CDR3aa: CASSFLSGFSSYNSPLHF

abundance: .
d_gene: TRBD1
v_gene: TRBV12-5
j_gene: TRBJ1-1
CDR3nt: TGTGCTAGTGGGCGAGGCAACAGGGGCCCCGATGAGAACACTGAAGCTTTCTTT
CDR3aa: CASGRGNRGPDENTEAFF

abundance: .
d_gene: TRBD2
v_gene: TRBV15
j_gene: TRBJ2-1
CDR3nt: TGTGCCACCAGCAGAGGTTGGACTAGCGGGAGCAATGAGCAGTTCTTC
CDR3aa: CATSRGWTSGSNEQFF

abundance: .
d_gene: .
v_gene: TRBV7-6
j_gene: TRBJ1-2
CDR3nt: TGTGCCAGCAGCCAGAATCTGGACAGCAACTATGGCTACACCTTC
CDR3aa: CASSQNLDSNYGYTF

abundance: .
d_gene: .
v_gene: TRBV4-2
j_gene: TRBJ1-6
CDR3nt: TGTGCCAGCAGCCAAGATCGGGACAACCGGTTCCTCCACTTT
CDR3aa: CASSQDRDNRFLHF

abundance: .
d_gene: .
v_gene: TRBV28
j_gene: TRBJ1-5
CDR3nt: TGTGCCAGTCAAGGCGGCAGTAATAGCAATCAGCCCCAGCATTTT
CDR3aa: CASQGGSNSNQPQHF

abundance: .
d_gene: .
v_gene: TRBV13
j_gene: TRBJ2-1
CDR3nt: TGTGCCAGCTACCTTCGGCGGGACTTCAATGAGCAGTTCTTC
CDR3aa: CASYLRRDFNEQFF

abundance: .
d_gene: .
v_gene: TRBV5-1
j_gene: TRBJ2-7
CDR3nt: TGCGCCAGCAGCTCGATCGGGACAACCTACGAGCAGTACTTC
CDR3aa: CASSSIGTTYEQYF

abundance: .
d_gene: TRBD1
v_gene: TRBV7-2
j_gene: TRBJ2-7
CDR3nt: TGTGCCAGCAGCCTATACCGGGACAGGAGCTACGAGCAGTACTTC
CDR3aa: CASSLYRDRSYEQYF

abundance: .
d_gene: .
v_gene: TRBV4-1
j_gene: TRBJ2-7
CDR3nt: TGCGCCAGCAGCCAAGATCCCAGCGGTTGGGCCTACGAGCAGTACTTC
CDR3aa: CASSQDPSGWAYEQYF

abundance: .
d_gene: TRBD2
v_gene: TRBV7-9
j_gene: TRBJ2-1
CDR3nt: TGTGCCAGCGGGGGACTAGCGGTCACCTACAATGAGCAGTTCTTC
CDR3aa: CASGGLAVTYNEQFF

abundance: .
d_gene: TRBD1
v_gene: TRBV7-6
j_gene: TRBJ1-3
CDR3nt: TGTGCCAGCAGCATCAACCAGGGGGCAGCTGGAAACACCATATATTTT
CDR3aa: CASSINQGAAGNTIYF

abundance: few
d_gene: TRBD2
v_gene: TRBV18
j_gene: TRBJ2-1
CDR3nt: TGTGCCAGCTCACCAAGGGGGACTAGCCTATTGAATGAGCAGTTCTTC
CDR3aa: CASSPRGTSLLNEQFF

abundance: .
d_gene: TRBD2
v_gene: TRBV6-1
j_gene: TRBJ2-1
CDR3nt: TGTGCCGCCAGGAGGGCTAGCGGTAATAATGAGCAGTTCTTC
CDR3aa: CAARRASGNNEQFF

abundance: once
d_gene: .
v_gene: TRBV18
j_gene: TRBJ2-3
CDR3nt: TGTGCCAGCTCACCACTACTCACAGATACGCAGTATTTT
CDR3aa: CASSPLLTDTQYF

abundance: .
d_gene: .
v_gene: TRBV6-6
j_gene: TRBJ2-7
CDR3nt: TGTGCCAGCAGTTACCGACAGGTCGGAATTTACGAGCAGTACTTC
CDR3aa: CASSYRQVGIYEQYF

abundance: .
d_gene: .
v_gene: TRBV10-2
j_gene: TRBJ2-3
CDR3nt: TGCGCCAGCCGAAAGAAGGAGGGGACCTCAGATACGCAGTATTTT
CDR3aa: CASRKKEGTSDTQYF

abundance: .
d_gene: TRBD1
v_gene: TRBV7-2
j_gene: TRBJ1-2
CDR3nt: TGTGCCAGCAGCTCGGACAGGCCTCGATATGGCTACACCTTC
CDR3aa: CASSSDRPRYGYTF

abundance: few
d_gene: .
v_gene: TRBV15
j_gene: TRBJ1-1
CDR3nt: TGTGCCACCAGCAGGCTACCGCTTCCCTCCAGGGATCCAGGACGAGCTTTCTTT
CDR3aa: CATSRLPLPSRDPGRAFF

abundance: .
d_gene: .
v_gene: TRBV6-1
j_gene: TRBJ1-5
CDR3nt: TGTGCCAGCCTTGGCAGGCGGGGCAATCAGCCCCAGCATTTT
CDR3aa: CASLGRRGNQPQHF

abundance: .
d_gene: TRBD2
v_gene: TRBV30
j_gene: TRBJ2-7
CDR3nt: TGTGCCTGGAGTACACTAGCGGGAGGAGTCGAGCAGTACTTC
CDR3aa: CAWSTLAGGVEQYF

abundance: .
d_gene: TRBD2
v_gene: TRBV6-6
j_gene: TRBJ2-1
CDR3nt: TGTGCCAGCAGTCCTCCTACTAGCGGGTCATACAATGAGCAGTTCTTC
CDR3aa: CASSPPTSGSYNEQFF

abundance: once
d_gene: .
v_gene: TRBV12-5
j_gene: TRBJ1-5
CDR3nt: TGTGCTAGTGGGGGTACAGGGCTGCCCCGTAGCAATCAGCCCCAGCATTTT
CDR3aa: CASGGTGLPRSNQPQHF

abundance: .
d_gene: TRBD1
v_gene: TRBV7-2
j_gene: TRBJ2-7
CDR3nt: TGTGCCAGCAGCTCCGACAGGGTGAGCGCCAACGAGCAGTACTTC
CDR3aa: CASSSDRVSANEQYF

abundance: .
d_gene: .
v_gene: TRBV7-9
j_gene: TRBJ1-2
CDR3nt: TGTGCCAGCAGCCCCCGGGACACCTTCTATGGCTACACCTTC
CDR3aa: CASSPRDTFYGYTF

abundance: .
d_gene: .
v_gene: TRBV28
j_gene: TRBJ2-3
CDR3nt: TGTGCCAGCAGTTTCATCGGGACAGGGGCCCCTAAATCTAGCGGGGGCCGCGGGGATACGCAGTATTTT
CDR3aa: CASSFIGTGAPKSSGGRGDTQYF

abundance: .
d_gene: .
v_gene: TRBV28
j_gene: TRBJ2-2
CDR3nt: TGTGCCAGCAGTTTAAGTGGGCAGTACACCGGGGAGCTGTTTTTT
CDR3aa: CASSLSGQYTGELFF

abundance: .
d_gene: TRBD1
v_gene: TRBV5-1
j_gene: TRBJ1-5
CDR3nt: TGCGCCAGCAGCTGGACAGGTAATCAGCCCCAGCATTTT
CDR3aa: CASSWTGNQPQHF

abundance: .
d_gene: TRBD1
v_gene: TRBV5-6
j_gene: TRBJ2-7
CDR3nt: TGTGCCAGCAGGATACCACCGGGACAGGGCTACGAGCAGTACTTC
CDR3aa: CASRIPPGQGYEQYF

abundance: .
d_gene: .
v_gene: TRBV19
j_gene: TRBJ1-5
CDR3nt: TGTGCCAGTAGTCTGGTTAAGACGGCTAGGCAGCCCCAGCATTTT
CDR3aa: CASSLVKTARQPQHF

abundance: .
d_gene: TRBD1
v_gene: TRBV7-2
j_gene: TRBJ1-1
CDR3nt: TGTGCCAGCAGCTTAGTTAAGGGGGCAAAGACTGAAGCTTTCTTT
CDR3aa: CASSLVKGAKTEAFF

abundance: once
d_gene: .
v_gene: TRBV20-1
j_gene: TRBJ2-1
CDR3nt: TGCAGTGCTACGGGGGAAGATGAGCAGTTCTTC
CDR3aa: CSATGEDEQFF

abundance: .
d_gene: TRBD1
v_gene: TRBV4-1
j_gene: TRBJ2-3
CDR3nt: TGCGCCAGCAGCCGGGGACAGGTCGTATCTTCCTCACGGGATACGCAGTATTTT
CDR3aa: CASSRGQVVSSSRDTQYF

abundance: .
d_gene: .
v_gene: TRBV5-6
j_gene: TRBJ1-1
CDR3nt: TGTGCCAGCAGACCCGATCACAGGGTCACTGAAGCTTTCTTT
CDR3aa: CASRPDHRVTEAFF

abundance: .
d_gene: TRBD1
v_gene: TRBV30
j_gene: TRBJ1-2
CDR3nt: TGTGCCTGGAGTCCCCCGGGACAGGGGTCTGGCTACACCTTC
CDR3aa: CAWSPPGQGSGYTF